The clone carrying this T cell receptor beta chain has just a few counts. Its antigen is unidentified. MiXCR, applied by TCRdb to the 5' RACE reads, yields one record per CDR3 protein. The sample yields 400,000 to 550,000 distinct CDR3 sequences, roughly an eighth seen once. The sample is drawn from a study of identical twins. Study-level findings and limits: The degree of excess twin sharing was weaker in beta out-of-frame sequences. A partial confounding effect on zero-insertion analyses could come from invariant MAIT and iNKT cells.

Germline V CDR1 and CDR2: SGHTA, FQGNSA. The CDR3 contains 15 residues. V was clipped by 3 bases and J by 0 bases, with 11 bases between them. The same sample was also used in a study of yellow fever vaccine responses in identical twins.

The sequence was collected from a woman between 18 and 30 years old in good health. This chain connects TRBV7-2 to TRBJ2-5; D possibly uses TRBD1 or TRBD2 (5 bases each). Sequencing was carried out using CD4+ T cells sorted from blood. The CDR3 DNA reads as TGTGCCAGCAGCTTGGGACGGACATACCAAGAGACCCAGTACTTC. Translation gives CASSLGRTYQETQYF.